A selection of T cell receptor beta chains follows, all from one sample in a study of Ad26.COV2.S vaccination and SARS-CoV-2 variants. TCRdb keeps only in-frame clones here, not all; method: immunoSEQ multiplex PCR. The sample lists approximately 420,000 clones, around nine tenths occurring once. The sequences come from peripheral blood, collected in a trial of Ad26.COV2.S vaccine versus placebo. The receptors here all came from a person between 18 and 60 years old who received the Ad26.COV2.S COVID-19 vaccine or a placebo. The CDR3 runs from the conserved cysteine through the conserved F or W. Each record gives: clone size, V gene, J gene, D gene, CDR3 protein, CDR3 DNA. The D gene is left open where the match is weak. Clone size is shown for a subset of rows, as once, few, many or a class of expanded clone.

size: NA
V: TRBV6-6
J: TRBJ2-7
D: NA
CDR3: CASSYSIGEQYF
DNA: TGTGCCAGCAGTTACTCAATAGGGGAGCAGTACTTC

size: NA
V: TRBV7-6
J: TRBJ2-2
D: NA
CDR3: CASSLGGRIGELFF
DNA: TGTGCCAGCAGCTTGGGGGGGCGCATCGGGGAGCTGTTTTTT

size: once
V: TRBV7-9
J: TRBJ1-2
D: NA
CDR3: CASSETTGRYGYTF
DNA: TGTGCCAGCAGCGAGACGACCGGAAGGTATGGCTACACCTTC

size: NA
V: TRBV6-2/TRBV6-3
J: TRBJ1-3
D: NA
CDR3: CASSWDTISGNTIYF
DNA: TGTGCCAGCAGTTGGGACACCATCTCTGGAAACACCATATATTTT

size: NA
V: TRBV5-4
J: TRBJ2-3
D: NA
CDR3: CASSLRSEADTQYF
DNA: TGTGCCAGCAGCCTTAGGTCGGAGGCAGATACGCAGTATTTT

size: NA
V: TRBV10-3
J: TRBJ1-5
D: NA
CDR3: CAISMTGSTNQPQHF
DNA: TGTGCCATCAGCATGACGGGTTCAACCAATCAGCCCCAGCATTTT

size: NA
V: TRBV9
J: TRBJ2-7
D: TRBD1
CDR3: CASSVGGQGSHEQYF
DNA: TGTGCCAGCAGCGTAGGGGGACAGGGGTCCCACGAGCAGTACTTC

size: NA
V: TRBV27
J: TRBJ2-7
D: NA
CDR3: CASSLGLAYEQYF
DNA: TGTGCCAGCAGTTTGGGGCTAGCCTACGAGCAGTACTTC

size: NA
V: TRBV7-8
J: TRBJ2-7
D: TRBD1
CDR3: CASSPRGQDSSYEQYF
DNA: TGTGCCAGCAGCCCCAGGGGGCAGGACAGCTCCTACGAGCAGTACTTC

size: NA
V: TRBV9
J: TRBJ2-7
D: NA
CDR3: CASSVGQKNYEQYF
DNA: TGTGCCAGCAGCGTTGGACAGAAAAACTACGAGCAGTACTTC

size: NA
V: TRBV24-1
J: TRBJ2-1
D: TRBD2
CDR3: CATSEPTSGGANEQFF
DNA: TGTGCCACCAGTGAACCGACTAGCGGGGGGGCAAATGAGCAGTTCTTC

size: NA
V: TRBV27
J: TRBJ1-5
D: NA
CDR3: CASSFYNQPQHF
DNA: TGTGCCAGCAGTTTCTACAATCAGCCCCAGCATTTT

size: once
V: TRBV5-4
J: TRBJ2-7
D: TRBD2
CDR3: CASSLDLIAGAYEQYF
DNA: TGTGCCAGCAGCTTGGATCTCATAGCGGGGGCCTACGAGCAGTACTTC

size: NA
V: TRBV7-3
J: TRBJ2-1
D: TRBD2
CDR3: CASSSGLAGGSPSYNEQFF
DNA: TGTGCCAGCAGCTCCGGACTAGCGGGGGGCTCTCCCTCCTACAATGAGCAGTTCTTC

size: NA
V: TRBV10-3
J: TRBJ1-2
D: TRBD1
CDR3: CAISGQGQGYTF
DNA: TGTGCCATCAGTGGACAGGGACAAGGCTACACCTTC

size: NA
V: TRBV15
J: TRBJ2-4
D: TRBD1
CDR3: CATSSRDREADQYF
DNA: TGTGCCACCAGCAGCCGGGACAGGGAGGCCGACCAGTACTTC

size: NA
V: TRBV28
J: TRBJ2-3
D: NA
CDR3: CASSRGVQDTQYF
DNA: TGTGCCAGCAGTAGGGGGGTTCAAGATACGCAGTATTTT

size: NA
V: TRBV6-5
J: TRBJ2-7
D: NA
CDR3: CASRDGFEQYF
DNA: TGTGCCAGCAGGGACGGGTTCGAGCAGTACTTC

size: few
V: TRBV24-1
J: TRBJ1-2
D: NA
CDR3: CATSDPSDPSGHGYTF
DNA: TGTGCCACCAGTGACCCTTCGGACCCCTCGGGCCATGGCTACACCTTC

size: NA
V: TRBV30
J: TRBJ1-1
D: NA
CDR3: CACLPDLKAFF
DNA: TGTGCCTGCCTACCTGATTTGAAAGCTTTCTTT

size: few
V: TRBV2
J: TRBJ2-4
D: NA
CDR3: CASGGGNIQYF
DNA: TGTGCCAGCGGTGGGGGAAACATTCAGTACTTC

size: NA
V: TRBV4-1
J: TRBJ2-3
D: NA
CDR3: CASRGQVSTDTQYF
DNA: TGCGCCAGCCGGGGGCAGGTTAGCACAGATACGCAGTATTTT

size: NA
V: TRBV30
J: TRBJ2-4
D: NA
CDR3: CAWSVWMGGRTKNIQYF
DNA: TGTGCCTGGAGTGTATGGATGGGGGGAAGGACCAAAAACATTCAGTACTTC

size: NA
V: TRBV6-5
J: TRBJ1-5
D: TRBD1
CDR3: CASKGTGTNQPQHF
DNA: TGTGCCAGCAAGGGGACAGGGACTAATCAGCCCCAGCATTTT

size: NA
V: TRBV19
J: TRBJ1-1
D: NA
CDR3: CASNHGANTEAFF
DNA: TGTGCCAGTAACCACGGGGCTAACACTGAAGCTTTCTTT

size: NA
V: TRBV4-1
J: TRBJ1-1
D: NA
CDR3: CASSQDQGNTEAFF
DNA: TGCGCCAGCAGCCAAGATCAGGGGAACACTGAAGCTTTCTTT

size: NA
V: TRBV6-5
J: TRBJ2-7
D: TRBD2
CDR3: CASKPSGGREQYF
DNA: TGTGCCAGCAAACCATCGGGGGGGCGTGAGCAGTACTTC

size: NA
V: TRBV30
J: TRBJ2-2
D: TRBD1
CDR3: CAWRTQTGGSGELFF
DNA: TGTGCCTGGAGGACCCAGACAGGGGGCTCCGGGGAGCTGTTTTTT

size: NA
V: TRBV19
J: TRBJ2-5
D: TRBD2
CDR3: CASRLAGSSLAPEETQYF
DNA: TGTGCCAGTAGGTTAGCGGGGTCATCTCTTGCCCCGGAAGAGACCCAGTACTTC

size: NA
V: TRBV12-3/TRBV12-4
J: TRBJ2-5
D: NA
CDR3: CASSSAETQYF
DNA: TGTGCCAGCTCGTCTGCTGAGACCCAGTACTTC

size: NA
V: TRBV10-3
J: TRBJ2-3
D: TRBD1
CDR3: CAISESGVYAGGGTDTQYF
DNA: TGTGCCATCAGTGAGTCAGGGGTATACGCAGGGGGTGGCACAGATACGCAGTATTTT

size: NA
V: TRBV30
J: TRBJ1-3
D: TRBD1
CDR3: CAWSGSRTGGIGNTIYF
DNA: TGTGCCTGGAGTGGCTCCCGGACAGGGGGCATAGGAAACACCATATATTTT

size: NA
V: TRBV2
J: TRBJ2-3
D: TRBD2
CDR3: CARGRVAGGADTQYF
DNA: TGTGCCCGCGGGCGGGTAGCGGGGGGTGCAGATACGCAGTATTTT

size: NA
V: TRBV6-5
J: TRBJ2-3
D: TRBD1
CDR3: CASSGGQGRDTQYF
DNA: TGTGCCAGCAGCGGGGGACAGGGAAGAGATACGCAGTATTTT

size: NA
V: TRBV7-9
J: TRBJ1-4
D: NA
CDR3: CASSLDDEKLFF
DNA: TGTGCCAGCAGCTTAGACGATGAAAAACTGTTTTTT

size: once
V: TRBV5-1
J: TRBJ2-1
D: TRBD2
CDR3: CASSWTSGGASYNEQFF
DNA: TGCGCCAGCAGCTGGACTAGCGGGGGTGCCTCCTACAATGAGCAGTTCTTC

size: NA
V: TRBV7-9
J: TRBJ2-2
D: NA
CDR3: CASSLGTEGTGELFF
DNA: TGTGCCAGCAGCTTAGGGACAGAAGGCACCGGGGAGCTGTTTTTT

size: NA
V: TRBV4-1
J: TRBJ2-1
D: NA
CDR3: CASRPTGYNEQFF
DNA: TGCGCCAGCCGCCCGACAGGATACAATGAGCAGTTCTTC

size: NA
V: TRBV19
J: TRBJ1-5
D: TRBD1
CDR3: CASSIDGTGPNQPQHF
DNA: TGTGCCAGTAGTATAGACGGGACAGGACCCAATCAGCCCCAGCATTTT

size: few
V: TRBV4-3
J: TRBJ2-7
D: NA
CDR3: CASSQVVGGGSYEQYF
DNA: TGCGCCAGCAGCCAAGTCGTCGGGGGCGGGTCCTACGAGCAGTACTTC

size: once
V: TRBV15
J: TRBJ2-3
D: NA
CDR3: CATSRGRQAGTDTQYF
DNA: TGTGCCACCAGCAGAGGGAGACAGGCTGGCACAGATACGCAGTATTTT

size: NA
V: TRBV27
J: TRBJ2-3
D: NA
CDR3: CASISPPGDTQYF
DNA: TGTGCCAGCATCAGCCCCCCGGGGGATACGCAGTATTTT

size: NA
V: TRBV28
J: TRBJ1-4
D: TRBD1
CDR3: CASRDRGTALNEKLFF
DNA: TGTGCCAGCAGGGACCGAGGGACAGCCCTAAATGAAAAACTGTTTTTT

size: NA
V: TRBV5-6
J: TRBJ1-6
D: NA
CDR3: CASSVQGSYNSPLHF
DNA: TGTGCCAGCAGCGTACAGGGCTCCTATAATTCACCCCTCCACTTT

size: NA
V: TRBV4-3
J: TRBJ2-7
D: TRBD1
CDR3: CASSRGQSSYEQYF
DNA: TGCGCCAGCAGCCGGGGACAGAGCTCCTACGAGCAGTACTTC

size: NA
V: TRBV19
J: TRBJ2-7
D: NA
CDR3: CASSIPGGESSYEQYF
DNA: TGTGCCAGTAGTATACCTGGCGGGGAAAGCTCCTACGAGCAGTACTTC

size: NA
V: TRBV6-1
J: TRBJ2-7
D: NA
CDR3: CASSEERTELYEQYF
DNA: TGTGCCAGCAGTGAAGAAAGGACGGAACTCTACGAGCAGTACTTC

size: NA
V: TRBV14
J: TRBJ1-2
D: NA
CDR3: CASSQGPNYGYTF
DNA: TGTGCCAGCAGCCAAGGCCCCAACTATGGCTACACCTTC

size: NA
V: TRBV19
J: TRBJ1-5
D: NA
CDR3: CASIGGGAYNQPQHF
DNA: TGTGCCAGTATAGGGGGAGGGGCCTACAATCAGCCCCAGCATTTT

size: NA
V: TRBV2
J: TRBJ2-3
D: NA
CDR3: CASSDRTPTDTQYF
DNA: TGTGCCAGCAGTGACAGGACCCCCACAGATACGCAGTATTTT

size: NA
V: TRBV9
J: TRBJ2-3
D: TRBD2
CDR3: CASSFGLAGGHTDTQYF
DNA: TGTGCCAGCAGCTTTGGACTAGCGGGGGGCCACACAGATACGCAGTATTTT

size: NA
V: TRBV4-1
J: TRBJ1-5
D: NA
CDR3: CASSQDENQPQHF
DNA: TGCGCCAGCAGCCAAGATGAGAATCAGCCCCAGCATTTT

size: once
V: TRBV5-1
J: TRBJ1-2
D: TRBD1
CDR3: CASSLAQGAGGYGYTF
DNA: TGCGCCAGCAGCTTAGCACAGGGGGCTGGAGGCTATGGCTACACCTTC

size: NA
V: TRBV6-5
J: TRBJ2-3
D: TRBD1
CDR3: CASRHGQGETDTQYF
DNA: TGTGCCAGCAGGCACGGACAGGGTGAAACAGATACGCAGTATTTT

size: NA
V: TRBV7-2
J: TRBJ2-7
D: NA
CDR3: CASSLTPIRTYEQYF
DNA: TGTGCCAGCAGCTTGACCCCGATAAGGACCTACGAGCAGTACTTC

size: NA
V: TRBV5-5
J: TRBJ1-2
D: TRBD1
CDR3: CASSFSGGNYGYTF
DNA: TGTGCCAGCAGCTTCTCAGGGGGCAACTATGGCTACACCTTC

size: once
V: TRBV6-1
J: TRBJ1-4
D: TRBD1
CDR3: CASSELGQAPYIEKLFF
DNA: TGTGCCAGCAGTGAGTTAGGACAGGCCCCATATATCGAAAAACTGTTTTTT

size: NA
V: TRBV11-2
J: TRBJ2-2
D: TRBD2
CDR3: CASSLVGGSASGELFF
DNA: TGTGCCAGCAGCTTAGTCGGGGGGAGTGCATCCGGGGAGCTGTTTTTT

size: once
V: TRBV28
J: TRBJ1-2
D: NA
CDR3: CAMRAPAPNYGYTF
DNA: TGTGCCATGAGAGCACCCGCCCCTAACTATGGCTACACCTTC

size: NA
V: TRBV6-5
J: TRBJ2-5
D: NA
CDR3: CASRQGGKVGETQYF
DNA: TGTGCCAGCAGGCAGGGGGGTAAGGTTGGAGAGACCCAGTACTTC